A single sample gave rise to the 21 T cell receptor beta chains below, sequenced in a study of cytomegalovirus exposure and HLA in healthy donors. Sequenced by immunoSEQ multiplex PCR; TCRdb stores in-frame clones only, minus some. The table lists some 160,000 clones, about 88% of them singletons. The sample taken for sequencing was PBMCs. The receptors derive from a young man in good health and CMV-seronegative.

This sequence joins TRBV4-3 and TRBJ1-5, with D perhaps matching TRBD1 (5 bases). The CDR3 runs 18 residues. Trimming left V 4 bases short and J 2 bases short, with 21 bases between. Germline V lookup: CDR1 LGHNA, CDR2 YSLEER. CDR3 sequence (DNA): TGCGCCAGCAGCCGCCACAAGATAACGGGGGGGGGCAATCAGCCCCAGCATTTT. Translation: CASSRHKITGGGNQPQHF.

The rearrangement uses TRBV6-1 and TRBJ1-1; D possibly corresponds to TRBD1 (5 bases). This CDR3 is 14 amino acids long. Trimming shortened V by 4 bases and J by 0 bases, and 9 bases separated the two germline ends. CDR1 MNHNS and CDR2 SASEGT come from the germline V gene. The DNA for the CDR3 is TGTGCCAGCAGTGTAGGACAAGTGAACACTGAAGCTTTCTTT. It is translated as CASSVGQVNTEAFF.

This chain uses TRBV9 with TRBJ2-3; 9 positions agree with TRBD2. CDR3 length: 18 residues. Germline V gene data show CDR1 as SGDLS and CDR2 as YYNGEE. The junction had 9 bases not matched to a gene; V was cut back by 1 base and J by 0 bases. The CDR3, as DNA: TGTGCCAGCAGCGTAATACAAGGTAGCGGGGGCAGCACAGATACGCAGTATTTT. It translates to CASSVIQGSGGSTDTQYF.

V usage is TRBV19 and J usage is TRBJ2-7; 7 bases match TRBD1. V dropped 5 bases and J dropped 6; count of bases not matched to a gene: 22. CDR1 is LNHDA, CDR2 SQIVND, per germline (reference sequence). CDR3 length: 18 amino acids. The CDR3 DNA reads TGTGCCAGTAGTCCCCGCCACTTATCGACAGGGAAAGGGGCCGAGCAGTACTTC. Its protein product is CASSPRHLSTGKGAEQYF.

V is TRBV7-9 and J is TRBJ2-3, with 15 bases lining up with TRBD2. The CDR3 is made up of 15 amino acids. Losses at the gene ends were 4 bases for V and 8 bases for J; bases not matched to a gene: 4. Germline V lookup: CDR1 SEHNR, CDR2 FQNEAQ (reference sequence). CDR3 residues: CASSSGLAGGGTQYF. The CDR3 DNA reads as TGTGCCAGCAGCTCGGGACTAGCGGGGGGCGGTACGCAGTATTTT. Combining the CDR3 with reference TRBV7-9 and TRBJ2-3 gives the whole variable domain DTGVSQNPRHKITKRGQNVTFRCDPISEHNRLYWYRQTLGQGPEFLTYFQNEAQLEKSRLLSDRFSAERPKGSFSTLEIQRTEQGDSAMYLCASSSGLAGGGTQYFGPGTRLTVL.

V is TRBV5-1 and J is TRBJ2-7; tentative D call: TRBD2 (5 bases). Germline loops: CDR1 SGHRS, CDR2 YFSETQ. The V and J ends lost 6 bases and 0 bases respectively, with 22 bases between them. CDR3 length equals 17 residues. In DNA, the CDR3 is TGCGCCAGCACCCTCGTCGGACTGCTTTTAAACTCCTACGAGCAGTACGTC. Amino acid sequence: CASTLVGLLLNSYEQYV.

This rearrangement joins TRBV19 to TRBJ2-7; TRBD1 aligns across 9 bases. The CDR3 is 15 amino acids. Looked up from germline, CDR1 is LNHDA and CDR2 is SQIVND (reference sequence). Losses at the gene ends were 1 base for V and 4 bases for J; bases not matched to a gene: 5. CDR3 loop: CASSIGTGGEYEQYF. The CDR3 DNA follows: TGTGCCAGTAGTATAGGTACAGGGGGCGAGTACGAGCAGTACTTC.

V gene TRBV6-1 combines with J gene TRBJ1-3; D might be TRBD1 (5 bases). The length of the CDR3 is 15 residues. Trimming removed 0 bases at V and 3 bases at J, with 9 bases between. Germline V gene lookup returns CDR1 MNHNS and CDR2 SASEGT. As DNA, the CDR3 is TGTGCCAGCAGTGAAGCGCGCAGGGTTGGAAACACCATATATTTT. Translating gives CASSEARRVGNTIYF.

This chain links TRBV4-1 with TRBJ1-5; 8 bases agree with TRBD1. The CDR3 is 13 residues long. V was clipped by 4 bases and J by 7 bases; unmatched bases: 3. Per germline, CDR1 MGHRA and CDR2 YSYEKL. CDR3 DNA: TGCGCCAGCAGCCCGGGACAGGTCCAGCCCCAGCATTTT. It translates to CASSPGQVQPQHF.

The chain couples TRBV7-2 to TRBJ2-1, with a weak D call TRBD2 (5 bases). Deletions cut 8 bases from V and 9 bases from J, with 20 bases between. This CDR3 has 14 amino acids. CDR1 SGHTA and CDR2 FQGNSA come from the germline V gene. This CDR3 is CASADLGEGVEQFF. The CDR3 bases are TGTGCCAGCGCAGATTTGGGAGAGGGCGTTGAGCAGTTCTTC.

This chain links TRBV4-3 with TRBJ2-3; 11 bases map to TRBD2. The CDR3 is 17 residues long. The J segment lost 1 base and the V segment lost 4 bases, leaving 7 bases of the junction unmatched. The germline CDR1 and CDR2 sequences are LGHNA and YSLEER. The CDR3 region is CASSPQTSGDGTDTQYF. In DNA form, the CDR3 reads TGCGCCAGCAGCCCCCAGACTAGCGGGGACGGCACAGATACGCAGTATTTT.

The genes are TRBV11-3 and TRBJ2-7; D ambiguous. The CDR3 sequence is 13 residues long. CDR1 SGHNT and CDR2 YENEEA come from the germline V gene. V was cut by 3 bases and J by 6 bases, with 12 bases left in between. The CDR3 here is CASSLGTTSEQYF. The CDR3, as DNA: TGTGCCAGCAGCTTGGGCACGACCTCCGAGCAGTACTTC.

This clone has just a few counts. The chain carries TRBV4-1 and TRBJ1-5; 8 positions agree with TRBD1. The CDR3 extends over 13 amino acids. The V segment lost 5 bases and the J segment 7 bases; nucleotides outside the gene matches: 4. CDR1 is MGHRA and CDR2 is YSYEKL in the germline V gene. The CDR3 DNA follows: TGCGCCAGCAGCGGACAGGGCGGACAGCCCCAGCATTTT. Protein: CASSGQGGQPQHF.

The chain has TRBV7-6 and TRBJ1-3; D is unresolved. The CDR3 extends over 15 amino acids. Looked up from germline, CDR1 is SGHVS and CDR2 is FNYEAQ. Deletions cut 0 bases from V and 2 bases from J, with 8 bases between. The CDR3 spells CASSLALTAGNTIYF. The CDR3 DNA follows: TGTGCCAGCAGCTTAGCGCTCACGGCTGGAAACACCATATATTTT.

The chain uses TRBV7-6 and TRBJ2-7; tentatively, D is TRBD2 (6 bases). This CDR3 is 16 amino acids long. Germline V CDR1 and CDR2: SGHVS, FNYEAQ. V lost 7 bases and J 6 bases, leaving 25 bases between the germline ends. The CDR3 DNA reads TGTGCCAGCACCCGTCTTGGAGGGGAGAGGGTACGCGAGCAGTACTTC. Protein product: CASTRLGGERVREQYF. Full variable domain (rest looked up from reference TRBV7-6 and TRBJ2-7): GAGVSQSPRYKVTKRGQDVALRCDPISGHVSLYWYRQALGQGPEFLTYFNYEAQQDKSGLPNDRFSAERPEGSISTLTIQRTEQRDSAMYRCASTRLGGERVREQYFGPGTRLTVT.

The chain carries TRBV5-1 and TRBJ1-2; the D gene is possibly TRBD1 (5 bases). This CDR3 spans 14 amino acids. Germline CDR1 reads SGHRS; CDR2 reads YFSETQ. Trimming pared 3 bases from V and 7 bases from J, leaving 16 bases between. The chain's CDR3 is CASSSGQGIVGYTF. CDR3 coding DNA: TGCGCCAGCAGCTCCGGCCAGGGAATAGTTGGCTACACCTTC.

This sequence joins TRBV7-9 and TRBJ2-7; TRBD1 might be the D (6 bases). The germline V and J ends were trimmed by 6 bases and 3 bases, with 15 bases remaining between them. In germline, CDR1 is SEHNR, CDR2 FQNEAQ (reference sequence). The CDR3 sequence is 14 residues long. CDR3 nucleotides: TGTGCCAGCAGTCGGCCAGGGGACGGCTACGAGCAGTACTTC. Translation: CASSRPGDGYEQYF.

A few counts support this clone. J is TRBJ2-1 and V is TRBV2; D is unresolved. This CDR3 has 16 residues. Deletions cut 2 bases from V and 0 bases from J, with 11 bases between. Germline assignment: CDR1 SNHLY and CDR2 FYNNEI. CDR3 coding DNA: TGTGCCAGCAGTGAAAATGGGCCGAGCTCCTACAATGAGCAGTTCTTC. Translation: CASSENGPSSYNEQFF.

This clone was detected a few times. The CDR3 is CASRPRTSRFVFF. In DNA, the CDR3 is TGTGCCAGCAGGCCCCGGACTTCTCGATTCGTTTTCTTT. This rearrangement joins TRBV7-2 to TRBJ1-1; D unclear. Germline CDR1 SGHTA, CDR2 FQGNSA. Trimming removed 6 bases from V and 13 bases from J, with 21 bases in between. The CDR3 totals 13 residues.

The J gene is TRBJ2-1, the V gene TRBV6-4; TRBD2 matches 13 bases. V lost 6 bases and J lost 7; bases outside the gene matches: 6. This CDR3 is 15 amino acids long. Germline CDR1 MRHNA, CDR2 SNTAGT. The chain's CDR3 is CASRLLAGGPNEQFF. In nucleotides, the CDR3 is TGTGCCAGCAGGCTACTAGCGGGAGGGCCAAATGAGCAGTTCTTC.

DNA for the CDR3: TGTGCCACCAGCAGAGGAGGTCAGGGCCCTTTTGCAAAAGAGACCCAGTACTTC. Amino acids: CATSRGGQGPFAKETQYF. V and J are TRBV15 and TRBJ2-5, with D perhaps TRBD1 (5 bases). This CDR3 spans 18 amino acids. The V and J ends lost 1 base and 3 bases respectively, with 21 bases between them. Germline V gives CDR1 LNHNV, CDR2 YYDKDF (reference sequence).